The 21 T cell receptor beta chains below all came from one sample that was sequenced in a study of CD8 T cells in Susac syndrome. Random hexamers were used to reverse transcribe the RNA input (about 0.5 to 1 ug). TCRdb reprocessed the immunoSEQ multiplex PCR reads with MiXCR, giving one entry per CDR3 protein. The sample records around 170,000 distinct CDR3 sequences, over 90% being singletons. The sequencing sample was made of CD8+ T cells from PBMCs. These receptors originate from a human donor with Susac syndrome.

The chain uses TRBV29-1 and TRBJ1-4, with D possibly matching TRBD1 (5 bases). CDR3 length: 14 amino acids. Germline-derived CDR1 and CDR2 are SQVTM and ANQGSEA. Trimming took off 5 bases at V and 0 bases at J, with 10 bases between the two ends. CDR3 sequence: CSVWDGATNEKLFF. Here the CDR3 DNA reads TGCAGCGTTTGGGACGGAGCAACTAATGAAAAACTGTTTTTT. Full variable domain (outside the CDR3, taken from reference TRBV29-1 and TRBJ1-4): SAVISQKPSRDICQRGTSLTIQCQVDSQVTMMFWYRQQPGQSLTLIATANQGSEATYESGFVIDKFPISRPNLTFSTLTVSNMSPEDSSIYLCSVWDGATNEKLFFGSGTQLSVL.

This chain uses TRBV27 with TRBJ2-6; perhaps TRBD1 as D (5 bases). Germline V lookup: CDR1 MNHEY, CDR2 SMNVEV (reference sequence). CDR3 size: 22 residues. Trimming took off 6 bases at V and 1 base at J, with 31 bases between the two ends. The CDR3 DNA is TGTGCCAGCAGCCAACGTAGAGGCAGTGGCAAGGGTCAGGGATCTGGGGCCAACGTCCTGACTTTC. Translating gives CASSQRRGSGKGQGSGANVLTF.

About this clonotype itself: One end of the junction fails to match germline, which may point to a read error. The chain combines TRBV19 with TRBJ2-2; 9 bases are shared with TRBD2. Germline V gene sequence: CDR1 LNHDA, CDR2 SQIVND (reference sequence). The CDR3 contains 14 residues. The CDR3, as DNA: TGTGTCAGTGGTAGCGGGAGTCACACCGGGGAGCTGTTTTTT. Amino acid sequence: CVSGSGSHTGELFF.

DNA for the CDR3: TGTGCCAGCACCTCGACGACACCTAATGAAAAACTGTTTTTT. Translating it yields CASTSTTPNEKLFF. This chain connects TRBV6-6 to TRBJ1-4; D remains unclear. The CDR3 runs 14 residues. Germline-derived CDR1 and CDR2 are MNHNY and SVGAGI (reference sequence). The V and J ends lost 7 bases and 3 bases respectively, with 12 bases between them.

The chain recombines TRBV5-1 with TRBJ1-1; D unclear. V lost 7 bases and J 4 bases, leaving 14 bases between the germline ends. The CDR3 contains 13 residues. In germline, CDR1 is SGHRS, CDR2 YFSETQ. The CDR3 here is CASGSGGSTEAFF. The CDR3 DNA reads TGCGCCAGCGGGTCTGGCGGGTCCACTGAAGCTTTCTTT.

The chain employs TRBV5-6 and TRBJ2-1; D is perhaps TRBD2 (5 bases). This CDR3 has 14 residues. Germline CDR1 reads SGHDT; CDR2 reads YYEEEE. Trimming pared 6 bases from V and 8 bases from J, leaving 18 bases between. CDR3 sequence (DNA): TGTGCCAGCATCTTTAGTAATAGCGTCCATGAGCAGTTCTTC. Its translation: CASIFSNSVHEQFF.

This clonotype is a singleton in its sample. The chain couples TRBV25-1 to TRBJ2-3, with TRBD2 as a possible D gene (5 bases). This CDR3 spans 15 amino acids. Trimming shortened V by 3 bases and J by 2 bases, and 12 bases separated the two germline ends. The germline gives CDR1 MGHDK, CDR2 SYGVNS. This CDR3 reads CASSDESDYTDTQYF. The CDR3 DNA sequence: TGTGCCAGCAGTGATGAGAGCGACTACACAGATACGCAGTATTTT.

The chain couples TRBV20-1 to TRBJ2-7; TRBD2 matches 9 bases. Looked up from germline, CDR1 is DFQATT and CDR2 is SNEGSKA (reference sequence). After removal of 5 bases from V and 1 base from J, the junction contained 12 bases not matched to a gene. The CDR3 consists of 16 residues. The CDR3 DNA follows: TGCAGTGCTTCTTCGCTGACTAGCGGTGAATCCTACGAGCAGTACTTC. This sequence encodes CSASSLTSGESYEQYF.

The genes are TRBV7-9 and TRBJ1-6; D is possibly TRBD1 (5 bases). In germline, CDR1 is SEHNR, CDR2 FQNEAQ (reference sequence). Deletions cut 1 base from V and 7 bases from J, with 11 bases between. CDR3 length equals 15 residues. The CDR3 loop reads CASSLDLGDNSPLHF. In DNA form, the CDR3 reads TGTGCCAGCAGCTTAGATCTAGGGGACAATTCACCCCTCCACTTT.

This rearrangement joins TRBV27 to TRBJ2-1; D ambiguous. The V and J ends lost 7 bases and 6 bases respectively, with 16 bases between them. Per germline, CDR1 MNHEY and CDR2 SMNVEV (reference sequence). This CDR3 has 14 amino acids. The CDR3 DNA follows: TGTGCCAGCAAACCTGGTAGAGATTTCAATGAGCAGTTCTTC. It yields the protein CASKPGRDFNEQFF.

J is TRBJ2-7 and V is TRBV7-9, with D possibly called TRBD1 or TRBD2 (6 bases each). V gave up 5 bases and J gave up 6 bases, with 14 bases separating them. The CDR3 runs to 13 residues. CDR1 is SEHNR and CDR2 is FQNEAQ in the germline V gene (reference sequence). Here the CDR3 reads CASSPWGAFEQYF. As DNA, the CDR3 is TGTGCCAGCAGCCCCTGGGGGGCGTTCGAGCAGTACTTC.

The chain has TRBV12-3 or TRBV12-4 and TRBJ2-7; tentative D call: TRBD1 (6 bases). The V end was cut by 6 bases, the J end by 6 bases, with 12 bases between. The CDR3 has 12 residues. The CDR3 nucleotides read TGTGCCAGCAGGGACCAGGGGCCCGAGCAGTACTTC. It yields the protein CASRDQGPEQYF.

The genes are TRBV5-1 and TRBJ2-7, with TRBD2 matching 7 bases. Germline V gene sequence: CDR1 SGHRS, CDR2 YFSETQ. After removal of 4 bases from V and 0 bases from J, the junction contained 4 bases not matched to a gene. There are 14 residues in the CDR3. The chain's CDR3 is CASSPRDYSYEQYF. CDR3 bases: TGCGCCAGCAGCCCCCGGGACTACTCCTACGAGCAGTACTTC.

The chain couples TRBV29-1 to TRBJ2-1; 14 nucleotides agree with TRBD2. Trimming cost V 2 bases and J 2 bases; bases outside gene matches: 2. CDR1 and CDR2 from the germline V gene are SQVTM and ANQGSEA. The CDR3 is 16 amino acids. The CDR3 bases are TGCAGCGTTGAACCGACTAGCGGGGGGGCCTACAATGAGCAGTTCTTC. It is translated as CSVEPTSGGAYNEQFF.

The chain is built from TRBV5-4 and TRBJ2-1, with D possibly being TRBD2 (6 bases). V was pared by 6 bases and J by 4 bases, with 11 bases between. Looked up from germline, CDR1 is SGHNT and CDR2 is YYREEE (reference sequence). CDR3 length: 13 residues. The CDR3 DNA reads TGTGCCAGCACCTCCGGGACTTACAATGAGCAGTTCTTC. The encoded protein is CASTSGTYNEQFF.

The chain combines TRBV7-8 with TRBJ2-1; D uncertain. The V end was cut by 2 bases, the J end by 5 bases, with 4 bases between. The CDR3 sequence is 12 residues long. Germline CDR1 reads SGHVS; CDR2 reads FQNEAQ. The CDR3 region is CASSLRDNEQFF. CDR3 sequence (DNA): TGTGCCAGCAGCTTAAGGGACAATGAGCAGTTCTTC.

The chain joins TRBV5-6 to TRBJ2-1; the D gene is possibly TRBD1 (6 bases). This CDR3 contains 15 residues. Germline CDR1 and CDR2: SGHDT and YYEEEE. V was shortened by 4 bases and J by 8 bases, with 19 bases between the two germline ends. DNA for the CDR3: TGTGCCAGCAGCCCCCGGGACAAGCAAGTAGATGAGCAGTTCTTC. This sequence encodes CASSPRDKQVDEQFF.

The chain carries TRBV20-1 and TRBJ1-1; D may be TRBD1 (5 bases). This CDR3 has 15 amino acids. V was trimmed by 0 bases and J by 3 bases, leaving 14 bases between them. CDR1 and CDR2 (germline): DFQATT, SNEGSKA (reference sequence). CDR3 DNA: TGCAGTGCTAGAGATTTTAGAGGGGCGGACACTGAAGCTTTCTTT. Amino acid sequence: CSARDFRGADTEAFF.

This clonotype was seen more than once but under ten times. CDR3 sequence reads: CASSVGDRDQETQYF. In DNA, the CDR3 is TGTGCCAGCAGCGTAGGGGACAGGGATCAAGAGACCCAGTACTTC. The rearrangement links TRBV9 to TRBJ2-5; 9 bases fit TRBD1. Germline CDR1 and CDR2: SGDLS and YYNGEE. The trim removed 0 bases at V and 2 bases at J, leaving 2 bases unmatched. This CDR3 spans 15 amino acids.

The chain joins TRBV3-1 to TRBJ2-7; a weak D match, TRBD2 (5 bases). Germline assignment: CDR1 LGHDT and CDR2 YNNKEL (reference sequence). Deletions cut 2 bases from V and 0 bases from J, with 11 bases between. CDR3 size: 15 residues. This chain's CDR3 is CASSQPQRSSYEQYF. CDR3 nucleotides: TGTGCCAGCAGCCAACCCCAGCGGAGCTCCTACGAGCAGTACTTC.

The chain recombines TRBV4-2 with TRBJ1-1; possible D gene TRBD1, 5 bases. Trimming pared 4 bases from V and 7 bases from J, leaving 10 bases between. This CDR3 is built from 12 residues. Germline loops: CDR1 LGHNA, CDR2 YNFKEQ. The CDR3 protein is CASSLTRGEAFF. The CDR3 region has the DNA TGTGCCAGCAGCCTAACGAGGGGTGAAGCTTTCTTT.